This paragraph covers one TCR beta chain sequence. What it binds is unknown. This record belongs to a study of T cell responses to AZD1222 COVID-19 vaccine. The CDR3 extends over 13 amino acids. CDR1 is MDHEN, CDR2 SYDVKM, per germline. V was trimmed by 5 bases and J by 5 bases, leaving 12 bases between them. Generated by immunoSEQ multiplex PCR, the TCRdb table keeps only in-frame clones and is missing some. The data contain 120,000 to 150,000 clones, approximately 89% of them singletons. Study results and limitations: Donors in the cohort were predominantly white British and more often female, and clonal diversity was possibly underestimated. Spike-specific TCR breadth and depth went up after people got two AZD1222 doses. Spike-spanning, vaccine-associated CD4 TCRs were dominant at 160-218 and 743-854.

This receptor was taken from an adult who received the AZD1222 COVID-19 vaccine. Specimen: peripheral blood, collected 28 days after the second AZD1222 dose. V is TRBV28 and J is TRBJ1-2; D remains unclear. CDR3 protein: CASSPAGGYGYTF. The DNA for the CDR3 is TGTGCCAGCAGTCCCGCGGGAGGGTATGGCTACACCTTC.